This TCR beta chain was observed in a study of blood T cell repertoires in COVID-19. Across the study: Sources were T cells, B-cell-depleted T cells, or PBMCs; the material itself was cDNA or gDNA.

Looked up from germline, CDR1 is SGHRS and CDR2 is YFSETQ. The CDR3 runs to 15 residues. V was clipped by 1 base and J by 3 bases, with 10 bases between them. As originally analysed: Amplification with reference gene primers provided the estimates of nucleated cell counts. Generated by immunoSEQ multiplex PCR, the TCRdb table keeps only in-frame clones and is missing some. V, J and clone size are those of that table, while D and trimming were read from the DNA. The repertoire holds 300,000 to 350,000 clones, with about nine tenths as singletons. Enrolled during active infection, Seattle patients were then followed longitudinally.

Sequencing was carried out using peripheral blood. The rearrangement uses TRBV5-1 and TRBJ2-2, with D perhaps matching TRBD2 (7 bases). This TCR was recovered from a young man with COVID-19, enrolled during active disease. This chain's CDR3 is CASSLLGGDTGELFF. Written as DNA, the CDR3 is TGCGCCAGCAGCTTGTTAGGGGGGGACACCGGGGAGCTGTTTTTT.